This T cell receptor (beta chain) was found in a study of T-cell memory formation after mild COVID-19. TCRdb analysed the 5' RACE reads with MiXCR anew, one entry per CDR3 protein. This sample has a few hundred thousand distinct CDR3 sequences, with roughly 30% found just once. The sequence derives from an adult woman who had mild COVID-19 (a few samples of this study predate the infection). Cell type and time point are not known. Sequences were obtained from PBMCs or a T cell subset sorted from them (not recorded which).

The CDR3 reads CASSGTSNQPQHF. CDR3 sequence (DNA): TGTGCCAGCAGTGGAACAAGCAATCAGCCCCAGCATTTT. The genes are TRBV21-1 and TRBJ1-5. TRBV21-1 is listed as a pseudogene. The CDR3 extends over 13 amino acids.